The 11 T cell receptor beta chains presented below share a single source sample, sequenced in a study of T cell responses to AZD1222 COVID-19 vaccine. The table came from immunoSEQ multiplex PCR; TCRdb's copy has only in-frame clones and leaves some out. The data show approximately 190,000 clones, approximately 92% seen once. The sequenced sample was peripheral blood, obtained on day 0 of AZD1222 vaccination. The origin of the receptors is an adult in good health.

V and J are TRBV27 and TRBJ1-6; D perhaps matches TRBD1 (6 bases). The CDR3 has 14 amino acids. Germline CDR1 is MNHEY and CDR2 is SMNVEV (reference sequence). With 3 bases removed from V and 7 bases from J, the gap between germline ends came to 10 bases. CDR3 nucleotides: TGTGCCAGCAGTTTCCGGACAGAGAATTCACCCCTCCACTTT. It is translated as CASSFRTENSPLHF.

The chain carries TRBV5-4 and TRBJ2-1; 10 bases match TRBD2. V shed 4 bases, J shed 5 bases, and the junction held 9 bases outside the gene matches. The CDR3 consists of 16 residues. Germline loops: CDR1 SGHNT, CDR2 YYREEE (reference sequence). The DNA of the CDR3 is TGTGCCAGCAGCGGGACCGGGACTAGCGTAGACAATGAGCAGTTCTTC. Its translation: CASSGTGTSVDNEQFF.

This sequence joins TRBV4-1 and TRBJ1-4; D gene ambiguous. The CDR3 totals 14 residues. The germline CDR1 and CDR2 sequences are MGHRA and YSYEKL. The ends were cut back, 0 bases at V and 7 bases at J, with 9 bases in the middle. The CDR3 sequence is CASSQESGFEKLFF. The CDR3 DNA sequence: TGCGCCAGCAGCCAAGAATCAGGTTTTGAAAAACTGTTTTTT.

The chain uses TRBV9 and TRBJ1-5, with D uncertain. This CDR3 has 13 residues. Germline V gene sequence: CDR1 SGDLS, CDR2 YYNGEE. The V end lost 9 bases, the J end lost 0 bases, and 10 bases lay between the germline ends. CDR3 DNA: TGTGCCAACCAGGTGGATAGCAATCAGCCCCAGCATTTT. This sequence encodes CANQVDSNQPQHF. Full variable domain (outside the CDR3, taken from reference TRBV9 and TRBJ1-5): DSGVTQTPKHLITATGQRVTLRCSPRSGDLSVYWYQQSLDQGLQFLIQYYNGEERAKGNILERFSAQQFPDLHSELNLSSLELGDSALYFCANQVDSNQPQHFGDGTRLSIL.

This clone was recorded only once. This chain connects TRBV15 to TRBJ2-5; no definite D call. The CDR3 length is 15 residues. CDR1 is LNHNV and CDR2 is YYDKDF in the germline V gene (reference sequence). V was shortened by 0 bases and J by 1 base, with 9 bases between the two germline ends. The CDR3 bases are TGTGCCACCAGCAGAGAACTCTACAGCCAAGAGACCCAGTACTTC. Residues: CATSRELYSQETQYF.

This sequence joins TRBV27 and TRBJ1-4, with D perhaps matching TRBD1 (5 bases). Germline CDR1 and CDR2: MNHEY and SMNVEV (reference sequence). This CDR3 region has 15 residues. Deletions cut 7 bases from V and 7 bases from J, with 19 bases between. The CDR3 loop is CASNSGGSLGEKLFF. CDR3 in DNA: TGTGCCAGCAACTCCGGGGGGAGTTTAGGTGAAAAACTGTTTTTT. Full variable domain (remainder filled in from reference TRBV27 and TRBJ1-4): EAQVTQNPRYLITVTGKKLTVTCSQNMNHEYMSWYRQDPGLGLRQIYYSMNVEVTDKGDVPEGYKVSRKEKRNFPLILESPSPNQTSLYFCASNSGGSLGEKLFFGSGTQLSVL.

J is TRBJ2-5 and V is TRBV5-4; D may correspond to TRBD1 or TRBD2 (6 bases each). Germline CDR1 reads SGHNT; CDR2 reads YYREEE (reference sequence). The CDR3 has 14 residues. V shed 4 bases and J shed 5 bases, with 15 bases lying between them. The DNA of the CDR3 is TGTGCCAGCAGCGCAATTGAAGGGGGGGAGACCCAGTACTTC. This translates into CASSAIEGGETQYF.

The chain joins TRBV7-9 to TRBJ2-7; tentatively, D is TRBD2 (6 bases). The V end was cut by 1 base, the J end by 4 bases, with 20 bases between. The CDR3 totals 17 residues. Germline V CDR1 and CDR2: SEHNR, FQNEAQ (reference sequence). CDR3 sequence (DNA): TGTGCCAGCAGCTTAGTATTCGGCGGGGCAAAGGGGTACGAGCAGTACTTC. It is translated as CASSLVFGGAKGYEQYF.

V usage is TRBV6-2 or TRBV6-3 and J usage is TRBJ1-1; D call uncertain. From germline, CDR1 is MNHEY and CDR2 SVGEGT. Trimming cost V 2 bases and J 4 bases, with 8 bases left between them. The CDR3 contains 13 residues. As DNA, the CDR3 is TGTGCCAGCAGTTACGGGCCGGTCACTGAAGCTTTCTTT. Translating gives CASSYGPVTEAFF.

V is TRBV6-1 and J is TRBJ1-2, with 12 nucleotides matching TRBD1. The CDR3 has 19 amino acids. Germline assignment: CDR1 MNHNS and CDR2 SASEGT. After removal of 4 bases from V and 4 bases from J, the junction contained 16 bases not matched to a gene. Here the CDR3 reads CASSGRDRGLLPLGYGYTF. DNA for the CDR3: TGTGCCAGCAGTGGCAGGGACAGGGGGCTCCTACCCCTAGGCTATGGCTACACCTTC.

V and J are TRBV3-1 (or the pseudogene TRBV3-2) and TRBJ1-2, with D perhaps TRBD1 (5 bases). Germline lookup yields CDR1 LGHDT and CDR2 YNNKEL (reference sequence). This CDR3 region has 13 residues. V lost 5 bases and J lost 5, with 12 bases in between. The CDR3 coding sequence is TGTGCCAGCAGCGCTGAGGGGCGTTATGGCTACACCTTC. Translation: CASSAEGRYGYTF.